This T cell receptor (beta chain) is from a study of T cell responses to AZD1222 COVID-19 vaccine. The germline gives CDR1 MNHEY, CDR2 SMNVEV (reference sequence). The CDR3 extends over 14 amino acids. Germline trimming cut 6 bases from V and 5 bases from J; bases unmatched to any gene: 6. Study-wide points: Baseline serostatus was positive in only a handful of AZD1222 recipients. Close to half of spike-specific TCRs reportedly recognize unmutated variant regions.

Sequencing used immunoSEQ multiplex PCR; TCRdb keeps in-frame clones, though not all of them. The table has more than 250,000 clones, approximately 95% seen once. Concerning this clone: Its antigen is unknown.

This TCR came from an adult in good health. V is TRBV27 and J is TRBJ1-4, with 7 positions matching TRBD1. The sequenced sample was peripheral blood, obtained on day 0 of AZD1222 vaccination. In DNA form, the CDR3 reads TGTGCCAGCAGCCACAGGGGTCCCAATGAAAAACTGTTTTTT. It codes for CASSHRGPNEKLFF. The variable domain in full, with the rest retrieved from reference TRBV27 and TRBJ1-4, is EAQVTQNPRYLITVTGKKLTVTCSQNMNHEYMSWYRQDPGLGLRQIYYSMNVEVTDKGDVPEGYKVSRKEKRNFPLILESPSPNQTSLYFCASSHRGPNEKLFFGSGTQLSVL.